This T cell receptor (beta chain) was profiled in a study of blood T cell repertoires in COVID-19. The wider study: COVID-19 samples, acute and convalescent, were from the United States, Italy and Spain. T cells, B-cell-depleted T cells, or PBMCs supplied cDNA or gDNA.

The CDR3 is 14 amino acids. CDR1 and CDR2 from the germline V gene are SNHLY and FYNNEI. V was pared by 5 bases and J by 2 bases, with 3 bases of the junction left unmatched. Authors' analysis steps: Reference gene primer amplification gave estimated nucleated cell counts. Here immunoSEQ multiplex PCR was the method, and the copy in TCRdb shows in-frame clones only, minus some. V and J calls and clone size are copied from that table; D and trimming were computed from the DNA. The sample has around 250,000 clones; 75% to 85% are singletons. The specimen was peripheral blood. V is TRBV2 and J is TRBJ1-5; 7 bases line up with TRBD1. The source of this sequence is a man between 50 and 59 years old with active or convalescent COVID-19. As DNA, the CDR3 is TGTGCCAGCAGTATAGGACAGGGCAATCAGCCCCAGCATTTT. Translated, it gives CASSIGQGNQPQHF.